This note documents a single TCR beta chain sequence. These data belong to a study of blood T cell repertoires in COVID-19. Measured with immunoSEQ multiplex PCR; TCRdb has only the in-frame clones, and not every one. The sample includes approximately 200,000 clones, around 85% seen only once; the top ten take 2.2%. Sequencing was carried out using peripheral blood. This sequence was found in a woman aged 45-65 years with acute or convalescent COVID-19.

This CDR3 is CASSRGATAGELFF. The CDR3 nucleotides read TGTGCCAGCAGCCGCGGGGCCACAGCCGGGGAGCTGTTTTTT. The chain employs TRBV5-6 and TRBJ2-2; possible D gene TRBD2, 6 bases. The germline V gene encodes CDR1 SGHDT and CDR2 YYEEEE. V gave up 4 bases and J gave up 6 bases, with 13 bases separating them. CDR3 size: 14 residues.